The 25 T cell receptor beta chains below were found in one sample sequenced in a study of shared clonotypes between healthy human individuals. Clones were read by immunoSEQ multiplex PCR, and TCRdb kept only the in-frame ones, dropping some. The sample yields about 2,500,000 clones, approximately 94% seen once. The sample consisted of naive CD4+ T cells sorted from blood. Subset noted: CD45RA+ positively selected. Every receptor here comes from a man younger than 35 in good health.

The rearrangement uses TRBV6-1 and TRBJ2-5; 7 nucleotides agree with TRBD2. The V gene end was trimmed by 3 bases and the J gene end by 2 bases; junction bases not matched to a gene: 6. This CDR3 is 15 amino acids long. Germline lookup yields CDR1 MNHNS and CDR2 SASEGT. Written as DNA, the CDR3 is TGTGCCAGCAGTGATTCGCGGGGGAAACAAGAGACCCAGTACTTC. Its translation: CASSDSRGKQETQYF.

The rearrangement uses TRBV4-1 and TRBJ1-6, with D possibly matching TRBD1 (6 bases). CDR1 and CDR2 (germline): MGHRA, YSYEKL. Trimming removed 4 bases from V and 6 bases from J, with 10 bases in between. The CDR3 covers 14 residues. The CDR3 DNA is TGCGCCAGCAGCCGCCGGGACACTAATTCACCCCTCCACTTT. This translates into CASSRRDTNSPLHF.

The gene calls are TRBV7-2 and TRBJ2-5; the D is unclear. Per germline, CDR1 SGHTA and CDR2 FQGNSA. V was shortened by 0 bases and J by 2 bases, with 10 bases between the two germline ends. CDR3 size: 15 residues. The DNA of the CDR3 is TGTGCCAGCAGCTTAGCTCTCCGTTTACAAGAGACCCAGTACTTC. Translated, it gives CASSLALRLQETQYF.

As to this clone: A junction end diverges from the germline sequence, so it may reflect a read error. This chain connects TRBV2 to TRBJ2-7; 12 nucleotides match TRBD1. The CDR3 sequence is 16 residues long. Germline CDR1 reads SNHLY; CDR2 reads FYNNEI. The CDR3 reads CARSESAGTGGVPQYF. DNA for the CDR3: TGTGCCAGGAGTGAATCCGCCGGGACAGGGGGCGTCCCACAGTACTTC.

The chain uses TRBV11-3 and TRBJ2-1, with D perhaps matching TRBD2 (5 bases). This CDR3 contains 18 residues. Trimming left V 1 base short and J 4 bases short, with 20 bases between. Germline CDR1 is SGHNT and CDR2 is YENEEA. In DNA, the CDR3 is TGTGCCAGCAGCTTAGGTGACCGGGGTAGCCGTTCATACAATGAGCAGTTCTTC. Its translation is CASSLGDRGSRSYNEQFF. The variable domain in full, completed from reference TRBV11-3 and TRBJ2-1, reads EAGVVQSPRYKIIEKKQPVAFWCNPISGHNTLYWYLQNLGQGPELLIRYENEEAVDDSQLPKDRFSAERLKGVDSTLKIQPAELGDSAVYLCASSLGDRGSRSYNEQFFGPGTRLTVL.

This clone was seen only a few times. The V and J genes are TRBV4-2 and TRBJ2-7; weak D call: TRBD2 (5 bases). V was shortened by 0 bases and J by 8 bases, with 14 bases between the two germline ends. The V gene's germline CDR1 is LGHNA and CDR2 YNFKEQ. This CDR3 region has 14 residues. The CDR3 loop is CASSQELRTRQQYF. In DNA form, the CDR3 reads TGTGCCAGCAGCCAAGAGCTGAGGACTCGACAGCAGTACTTC.

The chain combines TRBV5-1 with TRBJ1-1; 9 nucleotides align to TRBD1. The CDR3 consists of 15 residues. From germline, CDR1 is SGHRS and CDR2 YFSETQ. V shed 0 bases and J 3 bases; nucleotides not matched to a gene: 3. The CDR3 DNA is TGCGCCAGCAGCTTGGATGGGACAGGGTACACTGAAGCTTTCTTT. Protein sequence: CASSLDGTGYTEAFF.

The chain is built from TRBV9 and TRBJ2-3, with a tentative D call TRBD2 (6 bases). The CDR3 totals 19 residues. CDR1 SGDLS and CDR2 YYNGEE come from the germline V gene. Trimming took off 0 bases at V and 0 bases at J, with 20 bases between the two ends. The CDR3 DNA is TGTGCCAGCAGCGTAGCTACCGGGGGAGTGGGAGCTAGCACAGATACGCAGTATTTT. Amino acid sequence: CASSVATGGVGASTDTQYF.

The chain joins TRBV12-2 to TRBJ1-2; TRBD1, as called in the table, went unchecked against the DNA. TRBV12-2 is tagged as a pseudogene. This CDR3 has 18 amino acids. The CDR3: CASRLSWGQLASGYGYTF. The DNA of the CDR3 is TGTGCAAGTCGCTTGAGTTGGGGACAGTTGGCGTCGGGGTATGGCTACACCTTC.

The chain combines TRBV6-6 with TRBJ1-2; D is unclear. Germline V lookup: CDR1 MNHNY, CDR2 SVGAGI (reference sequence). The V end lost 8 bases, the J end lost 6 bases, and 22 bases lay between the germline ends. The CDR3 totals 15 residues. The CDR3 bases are TGTGCCAGCTTTCGCTCTGTGAAGGGCCTGAATGGCTACACCTTC. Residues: CASFRSVKGLNGYTF.

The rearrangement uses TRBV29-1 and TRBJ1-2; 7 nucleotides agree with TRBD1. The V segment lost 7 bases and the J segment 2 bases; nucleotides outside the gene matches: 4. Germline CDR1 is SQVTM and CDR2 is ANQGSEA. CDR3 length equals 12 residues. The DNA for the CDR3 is TGCAGCGCCGGGACAGACAACTATGGCTACACCTTC. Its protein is CSAGTDNYGYTF.

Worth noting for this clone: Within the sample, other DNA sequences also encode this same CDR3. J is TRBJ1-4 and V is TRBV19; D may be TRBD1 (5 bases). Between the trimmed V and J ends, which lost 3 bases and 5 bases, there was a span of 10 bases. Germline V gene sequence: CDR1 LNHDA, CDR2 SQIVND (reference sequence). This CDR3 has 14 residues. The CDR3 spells CASSIGRGNEKLFF. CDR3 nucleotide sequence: TGTGCCAGTAGTATCGGGAGGGGCAATGAAAAACTGTTTTTT.

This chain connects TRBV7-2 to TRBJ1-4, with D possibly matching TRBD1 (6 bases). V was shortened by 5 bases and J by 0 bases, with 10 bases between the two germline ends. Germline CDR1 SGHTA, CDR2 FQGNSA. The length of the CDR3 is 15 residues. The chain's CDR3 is CASSLRQATNEKLFF. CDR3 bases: TGTGCCAGCAGCCTCCGACAGGCAACTAATGAAAAACTGTTTTTT. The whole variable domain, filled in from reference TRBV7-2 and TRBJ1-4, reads GAGVSQSPSNKVTEKGKDVELRCDPISGHTALYWYRQSLGQGLEFLIYFQGNSAPDKSGLPSDRFSAERTGGSVSTLTIQRTQQEDSAVYLCASSLRQATNEKLFFGSGTQLSVL.

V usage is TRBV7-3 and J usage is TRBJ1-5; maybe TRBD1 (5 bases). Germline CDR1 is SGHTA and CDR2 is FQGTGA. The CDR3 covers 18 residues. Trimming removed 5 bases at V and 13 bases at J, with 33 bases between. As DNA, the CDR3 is TGTGCCAGCAGCCTCCAGGTGGACAAAGGCGATAGAGTAGGTGAACAGCATTTT. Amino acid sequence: CASSLQVDKGDRVGEQHF.

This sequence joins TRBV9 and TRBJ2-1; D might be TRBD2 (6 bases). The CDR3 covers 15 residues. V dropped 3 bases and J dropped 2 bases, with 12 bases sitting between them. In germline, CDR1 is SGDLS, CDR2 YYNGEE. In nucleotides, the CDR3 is TGTGCCAGCAGCGGGGGGGAGCGTCCCTACAATGAGCAGTTCTTC. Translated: CASSGGERPYNEQFF. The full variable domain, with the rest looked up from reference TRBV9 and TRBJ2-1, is DSGVTQTPKHLITATGQRVTLRCSPRSGDLSVYWYQQSLDQGLQFLIQYYNGEERAKGNILERFSAQQFPDLHSELNLSSLELGDSALYFCASSGGERPYNEQFFGPGTRLTVL.

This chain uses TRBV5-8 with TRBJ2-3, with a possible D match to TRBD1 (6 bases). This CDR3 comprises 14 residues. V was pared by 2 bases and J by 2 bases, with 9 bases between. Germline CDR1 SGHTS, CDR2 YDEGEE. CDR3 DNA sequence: TGTGCCAGCAGCTTCGGACAGCCCACAGATACGCAGTATTTT. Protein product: CASSFGQPTDTQYF.

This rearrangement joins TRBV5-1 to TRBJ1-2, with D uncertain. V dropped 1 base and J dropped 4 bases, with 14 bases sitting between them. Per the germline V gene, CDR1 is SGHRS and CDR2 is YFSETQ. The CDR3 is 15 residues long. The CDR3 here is CASSLSRQPTYGYTF. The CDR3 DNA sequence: TGCGCCAGCAGCTTGTCCAGGCAGCCCACCTATGGCTACACCTTC.

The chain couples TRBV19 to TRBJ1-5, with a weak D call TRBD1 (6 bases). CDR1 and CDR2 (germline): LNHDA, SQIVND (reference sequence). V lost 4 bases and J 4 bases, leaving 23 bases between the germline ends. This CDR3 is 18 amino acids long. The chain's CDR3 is CASSTDSTLGVWNQPQHF. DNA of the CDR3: TGTGCCAGTAGTACGGACAGTACCTTGGGGGTATGGAATCAGCCCCAGCATTTT.

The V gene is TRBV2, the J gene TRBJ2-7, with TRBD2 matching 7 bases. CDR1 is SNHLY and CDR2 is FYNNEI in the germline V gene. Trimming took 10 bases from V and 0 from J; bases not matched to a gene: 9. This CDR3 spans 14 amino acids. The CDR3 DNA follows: TGTGCCACCAGAAGCGGGGAAAGCTCCTACGAGCAGTACTTC. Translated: CATRSGESSYEQYF.

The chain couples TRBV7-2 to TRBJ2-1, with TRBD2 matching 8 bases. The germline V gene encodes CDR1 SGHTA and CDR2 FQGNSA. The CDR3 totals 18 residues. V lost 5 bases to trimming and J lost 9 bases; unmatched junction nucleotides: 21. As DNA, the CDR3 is TGTGCCAGCAGCCAGGGCCGGCGAAGCGGGAGAATGTATGGTGAGCAGTTCTTC. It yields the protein CASSQGRRSGRMYGEQFF.

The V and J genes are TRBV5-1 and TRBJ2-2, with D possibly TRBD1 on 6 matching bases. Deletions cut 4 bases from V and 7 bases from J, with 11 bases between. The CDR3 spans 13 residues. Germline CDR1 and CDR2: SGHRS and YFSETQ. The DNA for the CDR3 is TGCGCCAGCAGCGGTACAGGGTACGGGGAGCTGTTTTTT. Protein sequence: CASSGTGYGELFF. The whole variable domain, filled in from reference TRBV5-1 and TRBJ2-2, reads KAGVTQTPRYLIKTRGQQVTLSCSPISGHRSVSWYQQTPGQGLQFLFEYFSETQRNKGNFPGRFSGRQFSNSRSEMNVSTLELGDSALYLCASSGTGYGELFFGEGSRLTVL.

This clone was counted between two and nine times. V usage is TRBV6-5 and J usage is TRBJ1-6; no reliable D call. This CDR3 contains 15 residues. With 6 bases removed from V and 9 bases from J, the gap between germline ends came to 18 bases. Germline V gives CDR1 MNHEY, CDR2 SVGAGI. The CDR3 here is CASSDLDQSVSPLHF. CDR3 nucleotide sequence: TGTGCCAGCAGCGATCTCGATCAGTCTGTTTCACCCCTCCACTTT.

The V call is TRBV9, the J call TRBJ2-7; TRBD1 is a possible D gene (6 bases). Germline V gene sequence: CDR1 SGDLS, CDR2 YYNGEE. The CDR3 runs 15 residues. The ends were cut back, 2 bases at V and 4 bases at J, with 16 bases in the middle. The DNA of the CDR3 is TGTGCCAGCAGCGTTACCTCCGGGACAAGTTACGAGCAGTACTTC. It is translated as CASSVTSGTSYEQYF. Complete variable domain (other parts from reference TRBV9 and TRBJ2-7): DSGVTQTPKHLITATGQRVTLRCSPRSGDLSVYWYQQSLDQGLQFLIQYYNGEERAKGNILERFSAQQFPDLHSELNLSSLELGDSALYFCASSVTSGTSYEQYFGPGTRLTVT.

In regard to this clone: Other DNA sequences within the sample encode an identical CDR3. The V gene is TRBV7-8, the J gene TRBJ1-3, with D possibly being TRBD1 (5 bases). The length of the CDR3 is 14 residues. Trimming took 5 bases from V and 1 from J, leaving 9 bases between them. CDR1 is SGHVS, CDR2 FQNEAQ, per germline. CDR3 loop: CASSLGGSGNTIYF. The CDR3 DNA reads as TGTGCCAGCAGCCTCGGGGGTTCTGGAAACACCATATATTTT.

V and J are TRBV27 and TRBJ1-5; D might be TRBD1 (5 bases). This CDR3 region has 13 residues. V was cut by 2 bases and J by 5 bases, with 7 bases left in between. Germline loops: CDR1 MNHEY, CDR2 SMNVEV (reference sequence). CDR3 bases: TGTGCCAGCAGTTTAATCAGGGATCAGCCCCAGCATTTT. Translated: CASSLIRDQPQHF.